This is a list of T cell receptor beta chains from one sample in a study of T-cell memory formation after mild COVID-19. TCRdb called the 5' RACE reads again in MiXCR, with one record for every CDR3 protein. The table lists about 150,000 distinct CDR3 sequences, 19% of them singletons. Sequencing was done on a sample of PBMCs or a T cell subset sorted from them (not recorded which). The origin of the receptors is an adult woman who had mild COVID-19 (a few samples of this study predate the infection). Cell type and time point are not known. The CDR3 runs from the conserved cysteine through the conserved F or W. The D gene is left open where the match is weak. The size of a clone is reported for some rows only, either as once, few or many, or as a class for expanded clones.

.,TRBJ1-5,few,TRBV6-1,CASSRTNIQPQHF,TGTGCCAGCAGCCGGACAAACATTCAGCCCCAGCATTTT
TRBD1,TRBJ1-1,.,TRBV27,CASSLRLPQTGGWNTEAFF,TGTGCCAGCAGTTTGCGCCTTCCCCAGACAGGGGGCTGGAACACTGAAGCTTTCTTT
TRBD2,TRBJ2-3,once,TRBV6-2/TRBV6-3,CASSYGRLAGYTDTQYF,TGTGCCAGCAGTTACGGTCGACTAGCGGGTTACACAGATACGCAGTATTTT
.,TRBJ1-1,.,TRBV11-1,CASSFGLGNTEAFF,TGTGCCAGCAGCTTCGGTCTGGGGAACACTGAAGCTTTCTTT
.,TRBJ2-7,few,TRBV21-1,CASSNWQGTYEQYF,TGTGCCAGCAGCAATTGGCAGGGGACCTACGAGCAGTACTTC
.,TRBJ1-1,.,TRBV7-9,CASSYPPRRGGMNTEAFF,TGTGCCAGCAGCTACCCCCCCCGGAGAGGGGGTATGAACACTGAAGCTTTCTTT
TRBD2,TRBJ2-5,.,TRBV20-1,CSARVPSGPGETQYF,TGCAGTGCTAGAGTCCCTAGCGGGCCCGGGGAGACCCAGTACTTC
.,TRBJ2-3,.,TRBV6-5,CASSSAVDTQYF,TGTGCCAGCAGTTCGGCGGTCGATACGCAGTATTTT
.,TRBJ2-1,many,TRBV11-2,CASSYRRTNEQFF,TGTGCCAGCAGCTACCGACGGACGAATGAGCAGTTCTTC
TRBD1,TRBJ1-2,.,TRBV5-1,CASSLVPGTGTALYGYTF,TGCGCCAGCAGCTTGGTTCCCGGGACAGGGACAGCGCTCTATGGCTACACCTTC
.,TRBJ1-1,.,TRBV27,CASSLRGLWNTEAFF,TGTGCCAGCAGTTTACGGGGACTCTGGAACACTGAAGCTTTCTTT
TRBD2,TRBJ2-3,.,TRBV7-2,CASSLTSGLITDTQYF,TGTGCCAGCAGCTTGACTAGCGGGCTGATCACAGATACGCAGTATTTT
TRBD1,TRBJ1-2,.,TRBV5-5,CASSVMPGQAYGYTF,TGTGCCAGCAGCGTAATGCCGGGACAGGCGTATGGCTACACCTTC
TRBD1,TRBJ2-2,.,TRBV18,CASSPGQDTGELFF,TGTGCCAGCTCACCAGGACAGGACACCGGGGAGCTGTTTTTT
.,TRBJ1-1,few,TRBV20-1,CSPPTGGWGNTEAFF,TGCAGTCCCCCGACGGGGGGCTGGGGGAACACTGAAGCTTTCTTT
TRBD1,TRBJ1-5,.,TRBV24-1,CATSASGTGNQPQHF,TGTGCCACCAGTGCTTCCGGGACAGGCAATCAGCCCCAGCATTTT
.,TRBJ1-2,.,TRBV3-1,CASSPQTVDYGYTF,TGTGCCAGCAGCCCGCAAACAGTGGACTATGGCTACACCTTC
.,TRBJ1-1,few,TRBV7-9,CASSSTGLRGAFF,TGTGCCAGCAGCTCTACGGGCCTCCGGGGCGCTTTCTTT
.,TRBJ2-1,.,TRBV14,CASSQSWEGNEQFF,TGTGCCAGCAGCCAATCCTGGGAAGGTAATGAGCAGTTCTTC
TRBD1,TRBJ1-5,few,TRBV23-1,CASSHGSQGRNQPQHF,TGCGCCAGCAGTCACGGGTCACAGGGGCGAAATCAGCCCCAGCATTTT
.,TRBJ2-2,few,TRBV5-1,CASSLRGMGTGELFF,TGCGCCAGCAGCTTGCGCGGGATGGGCACCGGGGAGCTGTTTTTT
.,TRBJ2-7,.,TRBV11-1,CASSPGTTHEQYF,TGTGCCAGCAGCCCCGGGACCACCCACGAGCAGTACTTC
.,TRBJ2-5,few,TRBV6-1,CASSETTRVQYF,TGTGCCAGCAGTGAAACAACGAGGGTCCAGTACTTC
TRBD1,TRBJ1-5,few,TRBV7-9,CASSLVAGGSKDRWNSNQPQHF,TGTGCCAGCAGCTTAGTGGCAGGGGGCTCGAAGGATCGATGGAATAGCAATCAGCCCCAGCATTTT
.,TRBJ2-1,few,TRBV20-1,CSARDPSGTLNSYNEQFF,TGCAGTGCTAGAGATCCGAGCGGGACACTCAACTCCTACAATGAGCAGTTCTTC
TRBD1,TRBJ2-2,.,TRBV7-2,CASSPRGTGTGELFF,TGTGCCAGCAGCCCTAGGGGGACAGGTACCGGGGAGCTGTTTTTT
TRBD2,TRBJ2-7,few,TRBV28,CASSLFRGLAGAYEQYF,TGTGCCAGCAGTTTATTTCGGGGACTAGCGGGAGCTTACGAGCAGTACTTC
TRBD2,TRBJ2-3,few,TRBV6-2/TRBV6-3,CASSSGTSRTDTQYF,TGTGCCAGCAGTTCCGGGACTAGCCGCACAGATACGCAGTATTTT
.,TRBJ2-7,few,TRBV19,CATKSTGRSHEQYF,TGTGCCACCAAGTCGACGGGAAGGTCCCACGAGCAGTACTTC
.,TRBJ1-1,.,TRBV2,CASRSRGVNTEAFF,TGTGCCAGCAGGAGTAGAGGGGTGAACACTGAAGCTTTCTTT
.,TRBJ1-2,.,TRBV7-9,CASMGDGNYGYTF,TGTGCCAGCATGGGCGACGGCAACTATGGCTACACCTTC
.,TRBJ2-5,few,TRBV7-2,CASSVQGGGETQYF,TGTGCCAGCAGCGTACAGGGAGGGGGAGAGACCCAGTACTTC
.,TRBJ2-1,few,TRBV6-2/TRBV6-3,CASSSPSPGTYNEQFF,TGTGCCAGCAGTTCCCCATCCCCGGGGACTTACAATGAGCAGTTCTTC
.,TRBJ2-2,few,TRBV24-1,CATSDPTATGELFF,TGTGCCACCAGTGACCCTACAGCAACCGGGGAGCTGTTTTTT
TRBD1,TRBJ2-7,.,TRBV5-5,CASSREPGQGRYEQYF,TGTGCCAGCAGCAGGGAACCGGGACAGGGTCGCTACGAGCAGTACTTC
TRBD1,TRBJ1-1,.,TRBV29-1,CSVTDREYTEAFF,TGCAGCGTTACCGACAGGGAGTACACTGAAGCTTTCTTT
TRBD1,TRBJ2-2,.,TRBV5-1,CASSLRDSSTGELFF,TGCGCCAGCAGCTTGAGGGACAGTAGCACCGGGGAGCTGTTTTTT
.,TRBJ1-2,.,TRBV7-9,CASSLTPPVYGYTF,TGTGCCAGCAGCTTAACGCCTCCAGTATATGGCTACACCTTC
TRBD1,TRBJ1-5,many,TRBV7-2,CASSLRGGTGNQPQHF,TGTGCCAGCAGCTTAAGAGGGGGCACGGGCAATCAGCCCCAGCATTTT
TRBD2,TRBJ2-1,few,TRBV24-1,CATSPLSSGRGSYNEQFF,TGTGCCACCAGTCCTCTCTCTAGCGGGAGAGGCTCCTACAATGAGCAGTTCTTC
.,TRBJ2-7,few,TRBV2,CASIHEGSYEQYF,TGTGCCAGCATCCATGAGGGTTCCTACGAGCAGTACTTC
TRBD1,TRBJ2-7,.,TRBV29-1,CSVTGTVSYEQYF,TGCAGCGTTACCGGGACAGTATCCTACGAGCAGTACTTC
.,TRBJ2-1,many,TRBV4-3,CASSQDASKSSYNEQFF,TGCGCCAGCAGCCAAGACGCCTCCAAGAGCTCCTACAATGAGCAGTTCTTC
TRBD2,TRBJ2-1,.,TRBV7-2,CASSSGLAGATEQFF,TGTGCCAGCAGCTCGGGACTAGCGGGAGCAACCGAGCAGTTCTTC
.,TRBJ1-5,few,TRBV20-1,CSARPAGRGNQPQHF,TGCAGTGCTAGACCGGCAGGACGGGGCAATCAGCCCCAGCATTTT
TRBD1,TRBJ1-1,many,TRBV18,CASSQDRKNTEAFF,TGTGCCAGCTCACAGGACAGGAAGAACACTGAAGCTTTCTTT
.,TRBJ2-3,few,TRBV24-1,CATSSNPTTASTDTQYF,TGTGCCACCAGTTCGAACCCGACTACAGCTAGCACAGATACGCAGTATTTT
.,TRBJ2-2,.,TRBV5-1,CASSSPHIETTGELFF,TGCGCCAGCAGCTCCCCCCACATTGAGACTACCGGGGAGCTGTTTTTT
.,TRBJ2-3,.,TRBV5-5,CASSPRPPRGDTQYF,TGTGCCAGCAGCCCCCGACCACCTAGGGGAGATACGCAGTATTTT
TRBD1,TRBJ1-2,few,TRBV3-1,CASSRDSFNYGYTF,TGTGCCAGCAGTCGGGACAGTTTTAACTATGGCTACACCTTC
TRBD1,TRBJ1-4,.,TRBV11-2,CASSLLTGSGEKLFF,TGTGCCAGCAGCTTGTTGACAGGGAGTGGGGAAAAACTGTTTTTT
.,TRBJ2-1,.,TRBV3-1,CASSPPRTVYNEQFF,TGTGCCAGCAGCCCCCCCCGGACCGTTTACAATGAGCAGTTCTTC
.,TRBJ2-3,.,TRBV7-2,CASSLAFPDTQYF,TGTGCCAGCAGCTTAGCGTTTCCAGATACGCAGTATTTT
TRBD1,TRBJ2-2,few,TRBV29-1,CSVGTGTVGTGELFF,TGCAGCGTTGGAACCGGGACAGTGGGAACCGGGGAGCTGTTTTTT